These 10 T cell receptor beta chains came from one sample sequenced in a study of T cell responses to AZD1222 COVID-19 vaccine. The table came from immunoSEQ multiplex PCR; TCRdb's copy has only in-frame clones and leaves some out. The table has about 140,000 clones, just over 90% seen once. The specimen was peripheral blood, collected on day 0 of AZD1222 vaccination. Receptors originate from an adult in good health.

The chain employs TRBV5-4 and TRBJ2-7; D may match TRBD1 or TRBD2 (6 bases each). Germline CDR1 is SGHNT and CDR2 is YYREEE (reference sequence). Trimming removed 1 base from V and 5 bases from J, with 13 bases in between. There are 14 residues in the CDR3. The CDR3 nucleotides are TGTGCCAGCAGCTTGCAAGGGGGGCTGGACGAGCAGTACTTC. Encoded protein: CASSLQGGLDEQYF.

The V call is TRBV30, the J call TRBJ1-6, with D perhaps TRBD1 (6 bases). The germline V gene has CDR1 GTSNPN and CDR2 SVGIG (reference sequence). The CDR3 extends over 13 amino acids. V gave up 1 base and J gave up 7 bases, with 8 bases separating them. CDR3 DNA sequence: TGTGCCTGGAGTGGGGGGGCAAATTCACCCCTCCACTTT. It codes for CAWSGGANSPLHF.

This clone was recorded a few times. The V call is TRBV3-1 (or the pseudogene TRBV3-2), the J call TRBJ2-2; D unclear. Deletions cut 1 base from V and 4 bases from J, with 1 base between. Germline V gene lookup returns CDR1 LGHDT and CDR2 YNNKEL (reference sequence). CDR3 length equals 12 residues. CDR3 in DNA: TGTGCCAGCAGCCAAGCCACCGGGGAGCTGTTTTTT. This gives the protein CASSQATGELFF.

The chain joins TRBV6-5 to TRBJ2-2; tentatively, D is TRBD2 (5 bases). Germline V gene sequence: CDR1 MNHEY, CDR2 SVGAGI. Trimming removed 7 bases from V and 2 bases from J, with 11 bases in between. The CDR3 runs to 14 residues. In DNA, the CDR3 is TGTGCCAGCAAATTCGGAGGAAACACCGGGGAGCTGTTTTTT. Translation gives CASKFGGNTGELFF.

Ten or more counts support this clone. The gene calls are TRBV30 and TRBJ1-5, with 7 bases aligning to TRBD1. Germline V lookup: CDR1 GTSNPN, CDR2 SVGIG (reference sequence). The CDR3 has 18 amino acids. V lost 3 bases, J lost 0 bases, and 14 bases stayed unmatched. The CDR3 DNA reads as TGTGCCTGGAGCGTACGAGGAGGGGGACAGACTAGCAATCAGCCCCAGCATTTT. Its protein product is CAWSVRGGGQTSNQPQHF.

The chain is built from TRBV9 and TRBJ2-1; D unresolved. The CDR3 has 11 residues. The V and J ends lost 2 bases and 4 bases respectively, with 1 base between them. In germline, CDR1 is SGDLS, CDR2 YYNGEE. This CDR3 is CASSVYNEQFF. CDR3 bases: TGTGCCAGCAGCGTTTACAATGAGCAGTTCTTC.

The chain combines TRBV30 with TRBJ1-5; 9 positions agree with TRBD1. The CDR3 spans 13 residues. From germline, CDR1 is GTSNPN and CDR2 SVGIG (reference sequence). Unmatched junction bases numbered 4, after V lost 4 bases and J lost 6 bases. Here the CDR3 DNA reads TGTGCCTGGACGGGACAGGGCAGTCAGCCCCAGCATTTT. It translates to CAWTGQGSQPQHF.

In this sample, this clone turned up once. This rearrangement joins TRBV7-2 to TRBJ2-6, with D maybe TRBD2 (5 bases). The germline CDR1 and CDR2 sequences are SGHTA and FQGNSA. The V end was cut by 5 bases, the J end by 1 base, with 18 bases between. There are 18 residues in the CDR3. As DNA, the CDR3 is TGTGCCAGCAGCCCGACCGGGATAGGCGTATCTGGGGCCAACGTCCTGACTTTC. It is translated as CASSPTGIGVSGANVLTF.

This clone was seen only once. Relative to the germline gene, one junction end is altered; a read error may explain this. The chain couples TRBV7-7 to TRBJ1-5; 10 bases fit TRBD1. The CDR3 sequence is 13 residues long. CDR1 and CDR2 (germline): SSHAT, FNYEAQ (reference sequence). The chain's CDR3 is CASSLDRGGPQHF. The CDR3 DNA reads TGTGCTAGCAGCTTGGACAGGGGGGGGCCCCAGCATTTT. The full variable domain, with the rest looked up from reference TRBV7-7 and TRBJ1-5, is GAGVSQSPRYKVTKRGQDVTLRCDPISSHATLYWYQQALGQGPEFLTYFNYEAQPDKSGLPSDRFSAERPEGSISTLTIQRTEQRDSAMYRCASSLDRGGPQHFGDGTRLSIL.

J is TRBJ2-1 and V is TRBV9; TRBD2 matches 10 bases. Germline V gene data show CDR1 as SGDLS and CDR2 as YYNGEE. Unmatched junction bases numbered 9, after V lost 2 bases and J lost 4 bases. This CDR3 has 17 amino acids. CDR3 coding DNA: TGTGCCAGCAGCGTGACTAGCGGGCGACGGATTTACAATGAGCAGTTCTTC. Its translation: CASSVTSGRRIYNEQFF.